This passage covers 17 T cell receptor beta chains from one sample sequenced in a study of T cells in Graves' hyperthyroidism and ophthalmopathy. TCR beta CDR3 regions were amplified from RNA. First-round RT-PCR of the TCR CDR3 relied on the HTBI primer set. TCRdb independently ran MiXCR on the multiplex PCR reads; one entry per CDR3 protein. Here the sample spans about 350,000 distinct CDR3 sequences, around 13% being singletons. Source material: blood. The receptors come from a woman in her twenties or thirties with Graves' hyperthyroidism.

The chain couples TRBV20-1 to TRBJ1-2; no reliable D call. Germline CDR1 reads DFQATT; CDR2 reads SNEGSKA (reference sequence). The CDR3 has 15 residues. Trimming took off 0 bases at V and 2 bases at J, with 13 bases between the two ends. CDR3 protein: CSARDRARINYGYTF. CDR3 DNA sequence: TGCAGTGCTAGAGATAGGGCCAGGATAAACTATGGCTACACCTTC.

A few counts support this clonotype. This chain's CDR3 is CASSIDRRYTYNEQFF. The CDR3 region has the DNA TGTGCCAGTAGTATAGATCGTCGGTACACCTACAATGAGCAGTTCTTC. The V call is TRBV19, the J call TRBJ2-1, with D unclear. This CDR3 comprises 16 residues. Trimming took off 0 bases at V and 2 bases at J, with 11 bases between the two ends. CDR1 and CDR2 (germline): LNHDA, SQIVND (reference sequence).

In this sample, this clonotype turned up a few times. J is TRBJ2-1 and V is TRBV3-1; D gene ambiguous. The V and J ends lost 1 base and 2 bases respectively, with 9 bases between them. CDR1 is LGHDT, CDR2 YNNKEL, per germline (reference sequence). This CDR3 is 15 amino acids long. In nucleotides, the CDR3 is TGTGCCAGCAGCCAAGTCTTCAGTACCTACAATGAGCAGTTCTTC. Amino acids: CASSQVFSTYNEQFF.

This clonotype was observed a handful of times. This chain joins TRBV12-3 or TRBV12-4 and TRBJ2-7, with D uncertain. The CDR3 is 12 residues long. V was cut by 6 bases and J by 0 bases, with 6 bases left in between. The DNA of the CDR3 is TGTGCCAGCAGCTACTACTCCTACGAGCAGTACTTC. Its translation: CASSYYSYEQYF.

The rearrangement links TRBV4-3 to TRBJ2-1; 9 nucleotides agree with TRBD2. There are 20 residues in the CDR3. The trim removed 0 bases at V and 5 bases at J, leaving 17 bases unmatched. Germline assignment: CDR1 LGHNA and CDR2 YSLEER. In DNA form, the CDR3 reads TGCGCCAGCAGCCAAGATGGAACAGGACTAGCGCGACGGAGGGACAATGAGCAGTTCTTC. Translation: CASSQDGTGLARRRDNEQFF.

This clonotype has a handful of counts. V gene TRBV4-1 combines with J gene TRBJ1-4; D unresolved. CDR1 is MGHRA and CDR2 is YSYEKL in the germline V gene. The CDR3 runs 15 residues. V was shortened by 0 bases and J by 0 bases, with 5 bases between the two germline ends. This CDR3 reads CASSQDLATNEKLFF. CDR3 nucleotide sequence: TGCGCCAGCAGCCAAGATCTGGCAACTAATGAAAAACTGTTTTTT.

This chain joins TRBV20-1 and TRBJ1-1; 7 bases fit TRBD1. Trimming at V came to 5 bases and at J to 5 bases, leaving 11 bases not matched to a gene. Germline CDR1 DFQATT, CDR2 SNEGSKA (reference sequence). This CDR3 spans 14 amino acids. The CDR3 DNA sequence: TGCAGTGCTCCGAGAAGGACAGGCCGGACTGAAGCTTTCTTT. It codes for CSAPRRTGRTEAFF.

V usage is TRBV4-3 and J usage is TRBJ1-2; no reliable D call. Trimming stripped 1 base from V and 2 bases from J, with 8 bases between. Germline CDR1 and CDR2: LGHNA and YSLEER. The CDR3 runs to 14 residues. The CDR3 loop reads CASSQAPGNYGYTF. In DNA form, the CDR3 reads TGCGCCAGCAGCCAAGCCCCGGGGAACTATGGCTACACCTTC.

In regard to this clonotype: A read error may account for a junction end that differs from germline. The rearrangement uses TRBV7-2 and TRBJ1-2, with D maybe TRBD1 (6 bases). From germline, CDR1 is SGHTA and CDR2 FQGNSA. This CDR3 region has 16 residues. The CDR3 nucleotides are TGTGGCAGCAGCTTAGATTGGACAGCCCTTAACTATGGCTACACCTTC. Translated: CGSSLDWTALNYGYTF.

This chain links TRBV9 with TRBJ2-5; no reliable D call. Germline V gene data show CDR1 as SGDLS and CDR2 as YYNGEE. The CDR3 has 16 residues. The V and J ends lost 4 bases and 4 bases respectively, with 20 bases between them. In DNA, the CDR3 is TGTGCCAGCAGCCCGGCAATCTCCCCCGGCTTAGAGACCCAGTACTTC. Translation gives CASSPAISPGLETQYF.

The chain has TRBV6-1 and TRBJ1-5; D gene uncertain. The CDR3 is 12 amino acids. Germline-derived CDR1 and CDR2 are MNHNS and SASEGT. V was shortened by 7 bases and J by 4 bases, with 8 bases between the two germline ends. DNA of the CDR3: TGTGCCAGCAATCGATCGAATCAGCCCCAGCATTTT. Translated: CASNRSNQPQHF.

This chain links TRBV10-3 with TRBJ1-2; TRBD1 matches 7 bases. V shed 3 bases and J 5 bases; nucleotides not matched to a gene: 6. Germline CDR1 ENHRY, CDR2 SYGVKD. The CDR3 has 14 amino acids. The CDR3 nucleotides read TGTGCCATCAGTGACCCGGGACAGCAATATGGCTACACCTTC. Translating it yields CAISDPGQQYGYTF.

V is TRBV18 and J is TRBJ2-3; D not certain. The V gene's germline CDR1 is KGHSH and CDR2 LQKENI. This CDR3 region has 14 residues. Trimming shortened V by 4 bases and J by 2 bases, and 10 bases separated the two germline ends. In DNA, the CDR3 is TGTGCCAGCTCACGGGCCACCTTCACAGATACGCAGTATTTT. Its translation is CASSRATFTDTQYF.

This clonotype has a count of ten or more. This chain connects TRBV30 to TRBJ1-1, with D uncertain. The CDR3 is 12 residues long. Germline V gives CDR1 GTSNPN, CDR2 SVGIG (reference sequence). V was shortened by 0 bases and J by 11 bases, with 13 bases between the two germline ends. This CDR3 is CAWSVRQLGAFF. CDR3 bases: TGTGCCTGGAGTGTACGGCAACTGGGGGCTTTCTTT.

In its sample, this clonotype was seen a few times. The CDR3 loop is CASTPAGSGEQYF. CDR3 in DNA: TGTGCCAGCACCCCGGCAGGGTCAGGTGAGCAGTACTTC. The chain uses TRBV6-2 or TRBV6-3 and TRBJ2-7; tentative D call: TRBD1 (5 bases). Germline values: CDR1 MNHEY, CDR2 SVGEGT. This CDR3 comprises 13 residues. Trimming stripped 7 bases from V and 7 bases from J, with 17 bases between.

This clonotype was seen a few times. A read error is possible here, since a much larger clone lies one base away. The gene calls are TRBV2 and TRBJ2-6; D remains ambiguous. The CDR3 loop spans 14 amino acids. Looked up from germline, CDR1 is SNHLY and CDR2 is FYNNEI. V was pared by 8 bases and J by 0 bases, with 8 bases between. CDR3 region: CASPRDSGANVLTF. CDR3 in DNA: TGTGCCAGCCCCCGTGACTCTGGGGCCAACGTCCTGACTTTC.

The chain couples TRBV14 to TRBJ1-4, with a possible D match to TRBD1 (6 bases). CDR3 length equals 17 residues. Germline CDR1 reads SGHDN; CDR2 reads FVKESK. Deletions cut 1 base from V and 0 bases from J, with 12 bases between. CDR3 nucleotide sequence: TGTGCCAGCAGCCAAGGCAGGGGTCTACCAACTAATGAAAAACTGTTTTTT. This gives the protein CASSQGRGLPTNEKLFF. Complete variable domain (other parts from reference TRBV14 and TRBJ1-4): EAGVTQFPSHSVIEKGQTVTLRCDPISGHDNLYWYRRVMGKEIKFLLHFVKESKQDESGMPNNRFLAERTGGTYSTLKVQPAELEDSGVYFCASSQGRGLPTNEKLFFGSGTQLSVL.